The 25 T cell receptor beta chains in this list originate from one sample, sequenced in a study of T cells after yellow fever vaccination (dated by TCRdb to between 2019 and 2020). Libraries were prepared through 5' RACE. Sequencing relied on an Illumina HiSeq 2500. Using fastp trimming at Q25 and MiXCR clonotype assembly, TCRdb reanalyzed the public sequencing data and kept in-frame beta chains. Each entry is one CDR3 protein sequence, shown with its most common DNA and genes. This sample comprises approximately 300,000 distinct CDR3 sequences, around 13% of them detected only once. Roughly 0.5% of the sample comes from the top ten. In light of the paper, this sample's treatment or condition label describes: live attenuated yellow fever vaccine strain. The sample was CD4+ T cells sorted from PBMCs, taken 45 days after the yellow fever booster vaccination. The receptors originated from a man aged 30 to 39 who received the YFV17D yellow fever vaccine.

This sequence joins TRBV27 and TRBJ1-6; D is ambiguous. CDR3 length: 12 amino acids. The V gene's germline CDR1 is MNHEY and CDR2 SMNVEV (reference sequence). The germline V and J ends were trimmed by 3 bases and 12 bases, with 9 bases remaining between them. The CDR3 is CASSLPGRPLHF. The CDR3 nucleotides are TGTGCCAGCAGTTTGCCCGGGAGACCCCTCCACTTT.

CDR3 sequence (DNA): TGTGCCAGCATGGACGGGGGTAACTCTGGGGCCAACGTCCTGACTTTC. Protein sequence: CASMDGGNSGANVLTF. This sequence joins TRBV19 and TRBJ2-6; D may be TRBD2 (6 bases). The CDR3 totals 16 residues. V was cut by 9 bases and J by 0 bases, with 15 bases left in between. The germline CDR1 and CDR2 sequences are LNHDA and SQIVND (reference sequence).

The chain couples TRBV28 to TRBJ2-2; D is ambiguous. Germline V gene sequence: CDR1 MDHEN, CDR2 SYDVKM. With 7 bases removed from V and 0 bases from J, the gap between germline ends came to 6 bases. CDR3 size: 13 residues. The CDR3 reads CASKQTNTGELFF. The CDR3 region has the DNA TGTGCCAGCAAACAAACGAACACCGGGGAGCTGTTTTTT.

The rearrangement uses TRBV28 and TRBJ2-6; maybe TRBD2 (5 bases). Germline assignment: CDR1 MDHEN and CDR2 SYDVKM. The ends were cut back, 9 bases at V and 4 bases at J, with 7 bases in the middle. The CDR3 has 12 residues. The DNA of the CDR3 is TGTGCCAGTCTAGCAGGGGCCAACGTCCTGACTTTC. Translation: CASLAGANVLTF.

The chain couples TRBV5-1 to TRBJ2-1; 9 bases agree with TRBD2. The CDR3 runs to 16 residues. J lost 6 bases, V lost 0 bases, and 7 bases had no gene match. Germline V gives CDR1 SGHRS, CDR2 YFSETQ. The DNA of the CDR3 is TGCGCCAGCAGCTTGGCCCCAGCGGGAGGAGGCAATGAGCAGTTCTTC. Translated: CASSLAPAGGGNEQFF.

This clonotype occurred a few times. V and J are TRBV7-2 and TRBJ2-1; the match to TRBD2 covers 10 bases. The CDR3 is 15 amino acids. Unmatched junction bases numbered 3, after V lost 7 bases and J lost 0 bases. Germline lookup yields CDR1 SGHTA and CDR2 FQGNSA. DNA of the CDR3: TGTGCCAGCAACGAGCGGGAGGGCTCCTACAATGAGCAGTTCTTC. This encodes CASNEREGSYNEQFF.

This clonotype was recorded a few times. V gene TRBV2 combines with J gene TRBJ1-4, with 8 bases identical to TRBD1. Trimming cost V 5 bases and J 7 bases; bases outside gene matches: 6. The CDR3 sequence is 14 residues long. Germline lookup yields CDR1 SNHLY and CDR2 FYNNEI. The CDR3 sequence is CASSLGRGLEKLFF. In DNA, the CDR3 is TGTGCCAGCAGTTTGGGCAGGGGGCTTGAAAAACTGTTTTTT.

This clonotype was recorded at least ten times. This chain uses TRBV7-9 with TRBJ2-7, with no clear D. The CDR3 is made up of 13 amino acids. CDR1 is SEHNR and CDR2 is FQNEAQ in the germline V gene (reference sequence). Trimming shortened V by 3 bases and J by 6 bases, and 12 bases separated the two germline ends. CDR3 coding DNA: TGTGCCAGCAGCTTTTCTGGGCCGGGCGAGCAGTACTTC. Its protein is CASSFSGPGEQYF.

As concerns this clonotype: One base away lies a much larger clone, so this may be a sequencing read error. The chain has TRBV4-3 and TRBJ1-6, with D perhaps TRBD1 (5 bases). V lost 0 bases and J 7 bases, leaving 7 bases between the germline ends. CDR1 is LGHNA and CDR2 is YSLEER in the germline V gene. The CDR3 has 14 residues. The chain's CDR3 is CASSQDQGNSPLHF. As DNA, the CDR3 is TGCGCCAGCAGCCAAGATCAGGGAAATTCACCCCTCCACTTT.

This clonotype was detected a few times. The chain joins TRBV20-1 to TRBJ1-4; perhaps TRBD1 as D (5 bases). Per the germline V gene, CDR1 is DFQATT and CDR2 is SNEGSKA (reference sequence). The CDR3 has 14 amino acids. Trimming removed 2 bases from V and 8 bases from J, with 15 bases in between. CDR3 DNA: TGCAGTGCTAGACGTGGGACCGTCTCCGAAAAACTGTTTTTT. This sequence encodes CSARRGTVSEKLFF.

The V gene is TRBV11-2, the J gene TRBJ2-1, with D possibly being TRBD1 or TRBD2 (5 bases each). Germline V gives CDR1 SGHAT, CDR2 FQNNGV. This CDR3 spans 12 amino acids. V gave up 5 bases and J gave up 3 bases, with 5 bases separating them. CDR3 nucleotides: TGTGCCAGCAGCGGGGGCTACAATGAGCAGTTCTTC. It codes for CASSGGYNEQFF.

The chain combines TRBV5-1 with TRBJ2-2, with D tentatively TRBD2 (5 bases). Germline loops: CDR1 SGHRS, CDR2 YFSETQ. The germline V and J ends were trimmed by 3 bases and 1 base, with 10 bases remaining between them. There are 15 residues in the CDR3. CDR3 DNA sequence: TGCGCCAGCAGCTGGCCGAGCGGGAACACCGGGGAGCTGTTTTTT. Encoded protein: CASSWPSGNTGELFF.

The chain uses TRBV7-9 and TRBJ2-3, with D possibly matching TRBD2 (5 bases). V gave up 2 bases and J gave up 1 base, with 7 bases separating them. The CDR3 is 14 amino acids. Germline-derived CDR1 and CDR2 are SEHNR and FQNEAQ (reference sequence). For the CDR3, the DNA is TGTGCCAGCAGCTTAACGGAGGGCACAGATACGCAGTATTTT. It codes for CASSLTEGTDTQYF.

Only a few counts were recorded for this clonotype. The chain carries TRBV5-1 and TRBJ2-5; TRBD1 or TRBD2 may be the D gene (5 bases each). Trimming shortened V by 3 bases and J by 6 bases, and 12 bases separated the two germline ends. Germline V CDR1 and CDR2: SGHRS, YFSETQ. This CDR3 contains 13 residues. Here the CDR3 reads CASSWGTEKTQYF. The CDR3 DNA is TGCGCCAGCAGCTGGGGGACGGAGAAGACCCAGTACTTC.

This clonotype was seen more than once but under ten times. The genes are TRBV21-1 and TRBJ2-1. TRBV21-1 is flagged as a pseudogene. The CDR3 consists of 18 residues. CDR3 sequence: CASNTTSRSTGSYNEQFF. DNA of the CDR3: TGTGCCAGCAACACGACTTCTAGATCGACGGGCTCCTACAATGAGCAGTTCTTC.

The chain employs TRBV5-4 and TRBJ2-7, with a tentative D call TRBD2 (6 bases). This CDR3 is 18 amino acids long. Germline CDR1 reads SGHNT; CDR2 reads YYREEE (reference sequence). The V gene lost 5 bases and the J gene lost 7 bases, with 31 bases spanning the gap. CDR3 sequence: CASREPAHERASQEEQYF. As DNA, the CDR3 is TGTGCCAGCAGAGAGCCTGCACACGAGCGGGCCTCTCAGGAGGAGCAGTACTTC.

The rearrangement links TRBV4-3 to TRBJ2-7; 9 bases match TRBD1. Looked up from germline, CDR1 is LGHNA and CDR2 is YSLEER. The CDR3 is 15 amino acids. J lost 2 bases, V lost 3 bases, and 5 bases had no gene match. CDR3: CASSHDRGGTYEQYF. CDR3 sequence (DNA): TGCGCCAGCAGCCACGACAGGGGGGGAACCTACGAGCAGTACTTC.

There are a few counts of this clonotype. This chain links TRBV5-4 with TRBJ2-1, with 8 bases matching TRBD2. Germline assignment: CDR1 SGHNT and CDR2 YYREEE (reference sequence). V was pared by 0 bases and J by 3 bases, with 2 bases of the junction left unmatched. This CDR3 is built from 15 residues. CDR3 region: CASSLGLAHYNEQFF. CDR3 DNA: TGTGCCAGCAGCTTGGGACTAGCGCACTACAATGAGCAGTTCTTC.

The V and J genes are TRBV5-6 and TRBJ2-5, with D hard to call. The CDR3 spans 14 residues. Germline assignment: CDR1 SGHDT and CDR2 YYEEEE. Trimming took off 1 base at V and 4 bases at J, with 11 bases between the two ends. DNA of the CDR3: TGTGCCAGCAGCTTGATGACGGATACAGAGACCCAGTACTTC. It codes for CASSLMTDTETQYF.

The chain employs TRBV11-2 and TRBJ2-1; TRBD1 matches at 11 bases. J was trimmed by 2 bases and V by 5 bases; bases with no gene match: 2. Germline CDR1 SGHAT, CDR2 FQNNGV. There are 15 residues in the CDR3. The CDR3 bases are TGTGCCAGCAGCGAGGACAGGGGGCCCTACAATGAGCAGTTCTTC. Its protein product is CASSEDRGPYNEQFF.

This clonotype was found a few times. The V call is TRBV12-3 or TRBV12-4, the J call TRBJ2-5; D is unclear. This CDR3 is 15 amino acids long. Trimming stripped 3 bases from V and 4 bases from J, with 15 bases between. The CDR3 sequence: CASSFYLDRVETQYF. CDR3 DNA sequence: TGTGCCAGCAGTTTTTACCTAGATCGGGTAGAGACCCAGTACTTC.

This clonotype turned up a few times. The chain employs TRBV12-3 or TRBV12-4 and TRBJ2-1; D is unresolved. V was cut by 7 bases and J by 8 bases, with 6 bases left in between. The CDR3 consists of 10 residues. Here the CDR3 DNA reads TGTGCCAGCAAGACACATGAGCAGTTCTTC. Translating it yields CASKTHEQFF.

This chain uses TRBV7-9 with TRBJ2-7, with 14 bases aligning to TRBD2. J lost 3 bases, V lost 5 bases, and 9 bases had no gene match. Per the germline V gene, CDR1 is SEHNR and CDR2 is FQNEAQ (reference sequence). The CDR3 is 17 residues long. The CDR3 protein is CASSPGTSGREDYEQYF. For the CDR3, the DNA is TGTGCCAGCAGCCCCGGGACTAGCGGGAGAGAGGACTACGAGCAGTACTTC.

This clonotype occurred a few times. V and J are TRBV7-9 and TRBJ2-2, with D hard to call. Germline V gene sequence: CDR1 SEHNR, CDR2 FQNEAQ (reference sequence). The V end was cut by 2 bases, the J end by 4 bases, with 8 bases between. The CDR3 totals 14 residues. This CDR3 reads CASSLKVSTGELFF. CDR3 in DNA: TGTGCCAGCAGCTTAAAGGTTTCCACCGGGGAGCTGTTTTTT.

The sample holds a few counts of this clonotype. The chain joins TRBV18 to TRBJ1-1; tentative D call: TRBD1 (5 bases). The CDR3 spans 14 residues. Trimming shortened V by 6 bases and J by 1 base, and 12 bases separated the two germline ends. The germline V gene has CDR1 KGHSH and CDR2 LQKENI. The CDR3 coding sequence is TGTGCCAGCTCGCTGACAGCTGAGAACACTGAAGCTTTCTTT. This codes for CASSLTAENTEAFF.